This TCR beta chain was recovered during a study of T cell changes during pregnancy in multiple sclerosis. TCRdb's table, derived via immunoSEQ multiplex PCR, lists solely in-frame clones and lacks some. The repertoire has roughly 70,000 clones, 90% of them found once; the top ten carry around 1.5%. The CDR3 contains 20 residues. Per germline, CDR1 KGHSH and CDR2 LQKENI. V lost 5 bases, J lost 6 bases, and 32 bases lay in between. The sample in question was peripheral blood, obtained in the third trimester of pregnancy. The TCR was taken from a female donor with multiple sclerosis, enrolled in a pregnancy study. The chain uses TRBV18 and TRBJ2-1; the D gene is possibly TRBD2 (7 bases). The CDR3 coding sequence is TGTGCCAGCTCAAACAACCCACCAACTAGGTCGGGGGGCAGGCGCAATGAGCAGTTCTTC. Translated, it gives CASSNNPPTRSGGRRNEQFF. Full variable domain (rest looked up from reference TRBV18 and TRBJ2-1): NAGVMQNPRHLVRRRGQEARLRCSPMKGHSHVYWYRQLPEEGLKFMVYLQKENIIDESGMPKERFSAEFPKEGPSILRIQQVVRGDSAAYFCASSNNPPTRSGGRRNEQFFGPGTRLTVL.